The entry below describes one T cell receptor beta chain. Its cognate antigen is unknown. This specimen comes from a study of beta chain features in type 1 diabetes. Regarding the study as a whole: When Type 1 diabetes patients were examined, their TCRB CDR3s proved moderately but significantly shorter in all four CD4+ subsets.

cDNA synthesis used the whole RNA isolate, giving expressed TCRB sequences. The protocol was immunoSEQ multiplex PCR, while the TCRdb copy is restricted to in-frame clones and leaves out a portion. The table records roughly 730,000 clones, roughly 13% of them present only once. Germline CDR1 is DFQATT and CDR2 is SNEGSKA (reference sequence). The CDR3 runs to 11 residues. V was trimmed by 2 bases and J by 4 bases, leaving 5 bases between them. This chain uses TRBV20-1 with TRBJ1-2; D is unclear. The sequence was collected from a man between 18 and 35 years old with type 1 diabetes. Specimen: naive CD4+ T cells from blood. The CDR3 nucleotides are TGCAGTGCTAGAATCCCCTATGGCTACACCTTC. Its protein product is CSARIPYGYTF.